Included here is one T cell receptor (beta chain) sequence, with context. These data are taken from a study of blood T cell repertoires in COVID-19. Across the whole study: Acute and convalescent COVID-19 samples came from the United States, Italy and Spain.

V lost 5 bases and J lost 4; bases outside the gene matches: 4. This CDR3 has 13 amino acids. CDR1 is MNHEY, CDR2 SMNVEV, per germline (reference sequence). Authors' data handling: Scientists estimated how many nucleated cells there were by amplifying reference gene primers. The method was immunoSEQ multiplex PCR; TCRdb's version includes in-frame clones alone and lacks a portion of them. That table furnishes V, J and clone size, whereas the DNA furnished D and trimming. This table holds hundreds of thousands of clones, about 86% found once. This sequence originates from a man aged 80 or over with acute or convalescent COVID-19. Sequenced input: peripheral blood. The J gene is TRBJ1-2, the V gene TRBV27; 7 nucleotides agree with TRBD1. The CDR3 DNA reads TGTGCCAGCAGTCGACAGGGAACCTATGGCTACACCTTC. Translation: CASSRQGTYGYTF.